Presented here are 19 T cell receptor beta chains from one specimen sequenced in a study of blood T cell repertoires in COVID-19. Generated by immunoSEQ multiplex PCR, the TCRdb table keeps only in-frame clones and is missing some. The sample has some 150,000 clones; over 60% are singletons. The specimen sequenced was PBMCs or T cells enriched from blood (not recorded which). These receptor sequences come from a woman in her forties or fifties who had recovered from COVID-19.

The CDR3 spells CASTPSPTGELFF. CDR3 coding DNA: TGTGCCAGTACCCCTAGCCCCACCGGGGAGCTGTTTTTT. V usage is TRBV19 and J usage is TRBJ2-2, with TRBD2 as a possible D gene (5 bases). The V and J ends lost 7 bases and 4 bases respectively, with 10 bases between them. The CDR3 is made up of 13 amino acids. The V gene's germline CDR1 is LNHDA and CDR2 SQIVND (reference sequence). Combining the CDR3 with reference TRBV19 and TRBJ2-2 gives the whole variable domain DGGITQSPKYLFRKEGQNVTLSCEQNLNHDAMYWYRQDPGQGLRLIYYSQIVNDFQKGDIAEGYSVSREKKESFPLTVTSAQKNPTAFYLCASTPSPTGELFFGEGSRLTVL.

The gene calls are TRBV7-8 and TRBJ1-1; 9 bases are a match to TRBD1. Germline lookup yields CDR1 SGHVS and CDR2 FQNEAQ. Losses at the gene ends were 6 bases for V and 4 bases for J; bases not matched to a gene: 9. The CDR3 length is 15 residues. The CDR3 DNA reads as TGTGCCAGCAGTTATACAGGGGGCCGAGGCACTGAAGCTTTCTTT. This codes for CASSYTGGRGTEAFF.

The rearrangement joins TRBV5-6 to TRBJ2-3; TRBD2 matches at 11 bases. Unmatched junction bases numbered 7, after V lost 4 bases and J lost 3 bases. The germline V gene has CDR1 SGHDT and CDR2 YYEEEE. The CDR3 is 16 residues long. In nucleotides, the CDR3 is TGTGCCAGCAGCCCGGGACTAGCGGAAGGAACAGATACGCAGTATTTT. It yields the protein CASSPGLAEGTDTQYF. The variable domain in full, with the rest retrieved from reference TRBV5-6 and TRBJ2-3, is DAGVTQSPTHLIKTRGQQVTLRCSPKSGHDTVSWYQQALGQGPQFIFQYYEEEERQRGNFPDRFSGHQFPNYSSELNVNALLLGDSALYLCASSPGLAEGTDTQYFGPGTRLTVL.

The CDR3 DNA reads as TGTGCCAGCAGCAACCGGGACAGGGCCTTCGGCGAACAGCAGTTCTTC. This gives the protein CASSNRDRAFGEQQFF. This chain uses TRBV5-6 with TRBJ2-1; 9 positions match TRBD1. The V gene's germline CDR1 is SGHDT and CDR2 YYEEEE. The trim removed 4 bases at V and 11 bases at J, leaving 16 bases unmatched. This CDR3 region has 16 residues.

This clone was counted a single time. The chain links TRBV29-1 to TRBJ1-2; no clear D gene. The CDR3 has 13 residues. V lost 6 bases and J 5 bases, leaving 16 bases between the germline ends. Germline V gene sequence: CDR1 SQVTM, CDR2 ANQGSEA. As DNA, the CDR3 is TGCAGCGTCCCTCTAGAGGCAGCTTATGGCTACACCTTC. Translated: CSVPLEAAYGYTF. Full variable domain (missing parts from reference TRBV29-1 and TRBJ1-2): SAVISQKPSRDICQRGTSLTIQCQVDSQVTMMFWYRQQPGQSLTLIATANQGSEATYESGFVIDKFPISRPNLTFSTLTVSNMSPEDSSIYLCSVPLEAAYGYTFGSGTRLTVV.

The chain employs TRBV9 and TRBJ1-3; 9 bases fit TRBD1. The CDR3 is made up of 17 amino acids. V lost 3 bases and J lost 4; bases outside the gene matches: 11. Germline CDR1 SGDLS, CDR2 YYNGEE. The CDR3 sequence: CASSALTQGAEGNTIYF. CDR3 DNA: TGTGCCAGCAGCGCCCTCACACAGGGGGCGGAAGGAAACACCATATATTTT.

The chain joins TRBV7-9 to TRBJ2-4; 13 positions match TRBD2. Trimming took 5 bases from V and 1 from J; bases not matched to a gene: 8. CDR1 is SEHNR and CDR2 is FQNEAQ in the germline V gene (reference sequence). This CDR3 spans 18 amino acids. CDR3 amino acids: CASSAGTSGEAAKNIQYF. DNA for the CDR3: TGTGCCAGCAGCGCAGGGACTAGCGGGGAAGCGGCCAAAAACATTCAGTACTTC.

The V call is TRBV27, the J call TRBJ1-1, with a tentative D call TRBD1 (5 bases). The V gene's germline CDR1 is MNHEY and CDR2 SMNVEV (reference sequence). CDR3 length equals 11 residues. The V end was cut by 2 bases, the J end by 11 bases, with 9 bases between. The CDR3 nucleotides read TGTGCCAGCAGTTTAGGGTACAGGGCTTTCTTT. Translation gives CASSLGYRAFF.

This rearrangement joins TRBV19 to TRBJ1-4; no reliable D call. CDR3 length: 14 residues. Deletions cut 7 bases from V and 3 bases from J, with 12 bases between. Germline V gives CDR1 LNHDA, CDR2 SQIVND (reference sequence). The CDR3 nucleotides are TGTGCCAGTACTCCCAGGCAGGCTAATGAAAAACTGTTTTTT. It translates to CASTPRQANEKLFF. Drawing the rest from reference TRBV19 and TRBJ1-4, the complete variable domain is DGGITQSPKYLFRKEGQNVTLSCEQNLNHDAMYWYRQDPGQGLRLIYYSQIVNDFQKGDIAEGYSVSREKKESFPLTVTSAQKNPTAFYLCASTPRQANEKLFFGSGTQLSVL.

This clone occurred once. The V gene is TRBV10-1, the J gene TRBJ2-5, with 10 bases that match TRBD2. Trimming cost V 0 bases and J 4 bases; bases outside gene matches: 5. Germline CDR1 is WNHNN and CDR2 is SYGVQD (reference sequence). There are 16 residues in the CDR3. The CDR3 reads CASSESSGRALETQYF. The CDR3 nucleotides are TGCGCCAGCAGTGAGTCAAGCGGGAGGGCCTTAGAGACCCAGTACTTC.

The V and J genes are TRBV9 and TRBJ2-1, with D possibly TRBD1 on 5 matching bases. Germline-derived CDR1 and CDR2 are SGDLS and YYNGEE. This CDR3 region has 14 residues. The V end lost 5 bases, the J end lost 6 bases, and 15 bases lay between the germline ends. The CDR3 DNA reads TGTGCCAGCAGTGCCCTCTTGGGGCTCAATGAGCAGTTCTTC. It codes for CASSALLGLNEQFF.

The chain is built from TRBV11-2 and TRBJ2-5, with D possibly being TRBD1 (6 bases). V was trimmed by 3 bases and J by 2 bases, leaving 16 bases between them. The germline V gene encodes CDR1 SGHAT and CDR2 FQNNGV. CDR3 length: 16 residues. The CDR3 DNA reads as TGTGCCAGCAGCTTCACACAGGGTATGGGGCAAGAGACCCAGTACTTC. It yields the protein CASSFTQGMGQETQYF.

This clone was seen a few times. This CDR3 reads CASSSNGLYTGNTIYF. The CDR3 DNA sequence: TGTGCCAGCAGCTCCAATGGACTTTATACAGGAAACACCATATATTTT. J is TRBJ1-3 and V is TRBV7-9; no definite D call. Trimming stripped 4 bases from V and 4 bases from J, with 17 bases between. Germline V CDR1 and CDR2: SEHNR, FQNEAQ (reference sequence). The CDR3 consists of 16 residues.

The chain employs TRBV3-1 (or the pseudogene TRBV3-2) and TRBJ2-1; D possibly corresponds to TRBD2 (5 bases). V was clipped by 0 bases and J by 3 bases, with 9 bases between them. This CDR3 region has 15 residues. Germline V CDR1 and CDR2: LGHDT, YNNKEL (reference sequence). CDR3 DNA: TGTGCCAGCAGCCAAGACAGCGGAAACTACAATGAGCAGTTCTTC. It encodes CASSQDSGNYNEQFF.

V gene TRBV7-9 combines with J gene TRBJ2-5, with D maybe TRBD2 (5 bases). CDR3 length: 14 residues. Germline V gene sequence: CDR1 SEHNR, CDR2 FQNEAQ (reference sequence). Trimming removed 3 bases from V and 0 bases from J, with 8 bases in between. CDR3 DNA sequence: TGTGCCAGCAGCTTTCGGCGGGACCAAGAGACCCAGTACTTC. Translation: CASSFRRDQETQYF. Full variable domain (outside the CDR3, taken from reference TRBV7-9 and TRBJ2-5): DTGVSQNPRHKITKRGQNVTFRCDPISEHNRLYWYRQTLGQGPEFLTYFQNEAQLEKSRLLSDRFSAERPKGSFSTLEIQRTEQGDSAMYLCASSFRRDQETQYFGPGTRLLVL.

The gene calls are TRBV23-1 and TRBJ1-5; 9 positions agree with TRBD1. TRBV23-1 is an open reading frame, and its role is uncertain. V lost 3 bases, J lost 6 bases, and 9 bases stayed unmatched. This CDR3 is built from 16 residues. CDR3 loop: CASSHIPGQGGQPQHF. For the CDR3, the DNA is TGCGCCAGCAGTCACATCCCGGGACAGGGAGGTCAGCCCCAGCATTTT.

The CDR3 DNA is TGTGCCAGTAGTCCCCGGGTCCGAGGGAATGAAAAACTGTTTTTT. Residues: CASSPRVRGNEKLFF. The rearrangement joins TRBV19 to TRBJ1-4; D remains unclear. The V gene lost 5 bases and the J gene lost 5 bases, with 15 bases spanning the gap. The CDR3 covers 15 residues. Germline values: CDR1 LNHDA, CDR2 SQIVND (reference sequence).

The chain uses TRBV3-1 (or the pseudogene TRBV3-2) and TRBJ2-7; D gene ambiguous. The germline V gene encodes CDR1 LGHDT and CDR2 YNNKEL (reference sequence). V was shortened by 2 bases and J by 2 bases, with 4 bases between the two germline ends. The CDR3 is 12 residues long. This chain's CDR3 is CASSQLPYEQYF. In DNA form, the CDR3 reads TGTGCCAGCAGCCAACTACCCTACGAGCAGTACTTC.

Concerning this clone itself: Additional DNA sequences in this sample encode the identical CDR3. The chain is built from TRBV3-1 (or the pseudogene TRBV3-2) and TRBJ1-1; D remains unclear. Between the trimmed V and J ends, which lost 0 bases and 3 bases, there was a span of 8 bases. This CDR3 comprises 14 residues. Germline V gene data show CDR1 as LGHDT and CDR2 as YNNKEL (reference sequence). The CDR3 region is CASSQDHGDTEAFF. The CDR3 region has the DNA TGTGCCAGCAGCCAAGATCACGGAGACACTGAAGCTTTCTTT.